Detailed here is one TCR beta chain. These data are taken from a study of OX40 agonist ivuxolimab in advanced cancers. The table came from immunoSEQ multiplex PCR; TCRdb's copy has only in-frame clones and leaves some out. Of some 49,000 clones listed, around 84% are singletons. This clonotype was obtained from an adult with an advanced solid tumor such as melanoma, head and neck, liver or kidney cancer. This specimen was CD4+ or CD8+ T cells sorted from blood, taken in a trial of the OX40 agonist ivuxolimab.

Here the CDR3 reads CASSGGDRAYEQYV. CDR3 in DNA: TGTGCCAGCAGTGGCGGGGACAGAGCTTACGAGCAGTACGTC. The chain recombines TRBV7-9 with TRBJ2-7; possibly TRBD1 for D (7 bases). Germline assignment: CDR1 SEHNR and CDR2 FQNEAQ (reference sequence). V was clipped by 6 bases and J by 4 bases, with 16 bases between them. CDR3 length: 14 residues.